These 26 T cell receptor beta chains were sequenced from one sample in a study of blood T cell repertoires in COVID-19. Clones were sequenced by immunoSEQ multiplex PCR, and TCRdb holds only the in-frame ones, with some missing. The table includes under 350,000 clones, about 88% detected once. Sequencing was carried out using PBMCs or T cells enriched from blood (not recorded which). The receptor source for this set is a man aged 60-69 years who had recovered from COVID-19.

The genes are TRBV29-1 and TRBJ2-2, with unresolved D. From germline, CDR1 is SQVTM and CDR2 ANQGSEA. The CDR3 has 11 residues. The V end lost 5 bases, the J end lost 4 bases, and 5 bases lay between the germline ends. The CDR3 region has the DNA TGCAGCGTTAGGAGCACCGGGGAGCTGTTTTTT. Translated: CSVRSTGELFF.

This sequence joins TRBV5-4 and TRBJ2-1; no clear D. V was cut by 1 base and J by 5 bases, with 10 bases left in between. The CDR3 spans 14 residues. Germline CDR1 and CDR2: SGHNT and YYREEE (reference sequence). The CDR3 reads CASSLNLLDNEQFF. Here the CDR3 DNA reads TGTGCCAGCAGCTTGAATCTGCTAGACAATGAGCAGTTCTTC.

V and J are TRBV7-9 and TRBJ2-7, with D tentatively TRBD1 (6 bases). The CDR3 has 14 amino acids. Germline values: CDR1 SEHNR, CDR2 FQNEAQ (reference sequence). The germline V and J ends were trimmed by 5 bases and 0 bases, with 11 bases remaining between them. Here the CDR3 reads CASSPGGVSYEQYF. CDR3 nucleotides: TGTGCCAGCAGCCCTGGGGGCGTCTCCTACGAGCAGTACTTC.

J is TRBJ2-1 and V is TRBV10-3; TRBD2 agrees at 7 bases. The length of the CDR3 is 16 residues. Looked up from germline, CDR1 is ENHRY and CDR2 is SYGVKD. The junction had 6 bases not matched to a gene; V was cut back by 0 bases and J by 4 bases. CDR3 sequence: CAISESGTTSYNEQFF. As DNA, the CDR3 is TGTGCCATCAGTGAGTCAGGGACTACGAGTTACAATGAGCAGTTCTTC.

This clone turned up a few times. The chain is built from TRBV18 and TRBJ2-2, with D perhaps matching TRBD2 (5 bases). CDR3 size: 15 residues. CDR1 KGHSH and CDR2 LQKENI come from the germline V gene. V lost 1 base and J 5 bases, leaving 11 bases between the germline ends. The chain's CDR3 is CASSPRTSRTGELFF. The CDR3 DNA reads TGTGCCAGCTCACCACGTACTAGTCGGACCGGGGAGCTGTTTTTT.

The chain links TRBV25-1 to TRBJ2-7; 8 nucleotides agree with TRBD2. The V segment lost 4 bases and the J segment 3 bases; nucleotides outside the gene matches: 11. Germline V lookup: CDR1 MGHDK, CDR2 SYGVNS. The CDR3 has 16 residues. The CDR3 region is CASSAGPLAGGYEQYF. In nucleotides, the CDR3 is TGTGCCAGCAGTGCCGGACCGCTAGCGGGCGGCTACGAGCAGTACTTC.

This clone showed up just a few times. In nucleotides, the CDR3 is TGTGCCAGCAGCAAAGTTCGTGGCAGGGGGCTTATGAACACTGAAGCTTTCTTT. Translating gives CASSKVRGRGLMNTEAFF. The chain joins TRBV21-1 to TRBJ1-1; no DNA check was done on the table's D call, TRBD1. TRBV21-1 is reported as a pseudogene. The CDR3 is 18 residues long.

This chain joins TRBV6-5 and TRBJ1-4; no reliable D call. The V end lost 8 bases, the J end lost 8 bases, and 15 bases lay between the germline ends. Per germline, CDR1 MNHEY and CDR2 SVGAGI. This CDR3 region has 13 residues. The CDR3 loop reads CASALVSREKLFF. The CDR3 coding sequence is TGTGCCAGCGCACTTGTTTCGCGGGAAAAACTGTTTTTT.

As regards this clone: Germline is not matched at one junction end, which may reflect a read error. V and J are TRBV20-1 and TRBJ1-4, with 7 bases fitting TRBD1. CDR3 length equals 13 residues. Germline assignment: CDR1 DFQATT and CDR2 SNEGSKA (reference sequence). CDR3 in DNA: TGCAGCGCTAGTGGGACAGCAAATGAAAAACTGTTTTTT. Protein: CSASGTANEKLFF.

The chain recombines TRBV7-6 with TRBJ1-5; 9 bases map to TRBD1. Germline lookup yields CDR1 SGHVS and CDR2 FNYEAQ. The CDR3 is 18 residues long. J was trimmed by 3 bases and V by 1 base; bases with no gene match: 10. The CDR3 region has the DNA TGTGCCAGCAGCTTAGTTGCACAGGGGGCTGGGGACAATCAGCCCCAGCATTTT. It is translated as CASSLVAQGAGDNQPQHF.

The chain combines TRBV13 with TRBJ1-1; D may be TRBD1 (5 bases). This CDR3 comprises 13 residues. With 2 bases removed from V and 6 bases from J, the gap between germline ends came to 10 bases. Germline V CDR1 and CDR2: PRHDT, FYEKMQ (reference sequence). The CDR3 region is CASSLFRVAEAFF. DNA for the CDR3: TGTGCCAGCAGCTTATTCAGGGTTGCTGAAGCTTTCTTT.

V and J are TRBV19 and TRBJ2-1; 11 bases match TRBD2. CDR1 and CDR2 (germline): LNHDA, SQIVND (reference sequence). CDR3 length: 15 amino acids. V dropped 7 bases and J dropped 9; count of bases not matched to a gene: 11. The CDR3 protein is CASTPLALAGGEQFF. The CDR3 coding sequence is TGTGCCAGTACCCCCCTGGCGCTAGCGGGAGGTGAGCAGTTCTTC. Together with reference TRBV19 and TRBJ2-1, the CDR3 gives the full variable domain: DGGITQSPKYLFRKEGQNVTLSCEQNLNHDAMYWYRQDPGQGLRLIYYSQIVNDFQKGDIAEGYSVSREKKESFPLTVTSAQKNPTAFYLCASTPLALAGGEQFFGPGTRLTVL.

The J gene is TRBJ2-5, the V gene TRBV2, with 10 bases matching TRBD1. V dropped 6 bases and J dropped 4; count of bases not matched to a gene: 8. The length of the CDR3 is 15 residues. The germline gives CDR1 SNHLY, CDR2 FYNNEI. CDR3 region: CASSVKTGGVETQYF. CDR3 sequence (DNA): TGTGCCAGCAGCGTCAAGACAGGGGGCGTAGAGACCCAGTACTTC.

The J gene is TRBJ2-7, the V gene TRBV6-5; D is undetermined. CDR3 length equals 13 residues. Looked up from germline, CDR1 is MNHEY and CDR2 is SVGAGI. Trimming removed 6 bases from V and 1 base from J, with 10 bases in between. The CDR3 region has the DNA TGTGCCAGCAGGACAAGGTCTTCCTACGAGCAGTACTTC. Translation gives CASRTRSSYEQYF.

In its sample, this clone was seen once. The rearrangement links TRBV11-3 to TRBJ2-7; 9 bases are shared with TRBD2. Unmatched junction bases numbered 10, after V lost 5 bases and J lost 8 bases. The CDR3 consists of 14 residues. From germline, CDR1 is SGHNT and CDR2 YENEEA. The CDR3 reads CASSPPSGAGKQYF. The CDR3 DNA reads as TGTGCCAGCAGCCCTCCTAGCGGGGCCGGGAAGCAGTACTTC.

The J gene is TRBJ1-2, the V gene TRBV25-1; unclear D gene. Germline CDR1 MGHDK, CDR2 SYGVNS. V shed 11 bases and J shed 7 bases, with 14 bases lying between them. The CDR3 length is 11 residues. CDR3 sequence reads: CAVTGAGGYTF. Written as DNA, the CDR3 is TGTGCCGTCACGGGAGCTGGTGGCTACACCTTC.

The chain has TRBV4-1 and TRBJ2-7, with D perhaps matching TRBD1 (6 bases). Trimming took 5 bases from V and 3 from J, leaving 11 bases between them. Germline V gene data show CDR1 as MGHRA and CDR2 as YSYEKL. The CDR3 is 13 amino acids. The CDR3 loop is CASSEGRGYEQYF. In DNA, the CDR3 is TGCGCCAGCAGCGAGGGCAGGGGCTACGAGCAGTACTTC.

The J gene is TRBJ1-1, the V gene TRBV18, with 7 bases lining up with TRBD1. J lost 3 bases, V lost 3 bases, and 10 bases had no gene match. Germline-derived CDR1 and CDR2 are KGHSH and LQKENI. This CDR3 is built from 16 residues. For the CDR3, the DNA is TGTGCCAGCTCACCGAGACCACAGGGGCGAGACACTGAAGCTTTCTTT. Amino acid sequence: CASSPRPQGRDTEAFF.

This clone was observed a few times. The CDR3 DNA reads TGTGCCACCAGCAGAGAGAAGTCGGGGGTGTTTGATGTCTCTGGCTACACCTTC. Its protein is CATSREKSGVFDVSGYTF. The chain has TRBV15 and TRBJ1-2; D may be TRBD1 (5 bases). Germline assignment: CDR1 LNHNV and CDR2 YYDKDF (reference sequence). The CDR3 length is 18 residues. V lost 0 bases and J lost 7, with 24 bases in between.

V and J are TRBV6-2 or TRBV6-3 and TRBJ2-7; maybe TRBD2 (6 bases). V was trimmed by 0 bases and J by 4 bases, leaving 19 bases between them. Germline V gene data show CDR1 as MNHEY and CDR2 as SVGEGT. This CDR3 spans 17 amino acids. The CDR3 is CASSYSAGAGTRYEQYF. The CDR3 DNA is TGTGCCAGCAGTTACTCCGCCGGGGCGGGGACGCGGTACGAGCAGTACTTC.

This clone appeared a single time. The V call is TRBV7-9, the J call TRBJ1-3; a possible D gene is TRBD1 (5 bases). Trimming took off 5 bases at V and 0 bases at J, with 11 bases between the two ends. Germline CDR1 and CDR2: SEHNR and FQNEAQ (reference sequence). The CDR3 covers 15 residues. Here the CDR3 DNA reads TGTGCCAGCAGCCGGACCGGGGGCTCTGGAAACACCATATATTTT. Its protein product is CASSRTGGSGNTIYF.

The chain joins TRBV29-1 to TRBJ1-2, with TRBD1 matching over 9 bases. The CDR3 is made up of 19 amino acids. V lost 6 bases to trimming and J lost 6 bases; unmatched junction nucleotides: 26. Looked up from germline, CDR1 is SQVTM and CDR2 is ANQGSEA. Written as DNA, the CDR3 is TGCAGCGTCGGCGAATATAACATTGTGGGGACAGGGTCAGGGCATGGCTACACCTTC. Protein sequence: CSVGEYNIVGTGSGHGYTF.

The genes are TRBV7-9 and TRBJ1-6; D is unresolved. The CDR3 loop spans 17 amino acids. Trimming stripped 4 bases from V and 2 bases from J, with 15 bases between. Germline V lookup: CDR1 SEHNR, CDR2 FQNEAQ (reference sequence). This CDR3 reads CASSSAESRAYNSPLHF. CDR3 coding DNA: TGTGCCAGCAGCTCGGCTGAGAGCCGGGCCTATAATTCACCCCTCCACTTT.

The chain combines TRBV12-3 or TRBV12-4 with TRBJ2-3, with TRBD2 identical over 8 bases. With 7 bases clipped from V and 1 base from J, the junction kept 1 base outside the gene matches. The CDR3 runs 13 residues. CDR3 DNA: TGTGCCAGCATGACTAGCGGCACAGATACGCAGTATTTT. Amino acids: CASMTSGTDTQYF.

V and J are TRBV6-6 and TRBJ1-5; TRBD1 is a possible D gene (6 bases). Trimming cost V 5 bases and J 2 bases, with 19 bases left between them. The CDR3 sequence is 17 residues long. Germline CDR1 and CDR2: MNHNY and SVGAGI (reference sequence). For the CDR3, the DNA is TGTGCCAGCAGTCCCAGGGGAATAGGGGATGGCAATCAGCCCCAGCATTTT. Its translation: CASSPRGIGDGNQPQHF.

Written as DNA, the CDR3 is TGTGCCAGCTCACCCCTACCTCCGACTAGCGGGAGGTCCTACGAGCAGTACTTC. Its protein is CASSPLPPTSGRSYEQYF. This chain joins TRBV18 and TRBJ2-7; 13 positions agree with TRBD2. Germline V lookup: CDR1 KGHSH, CDR2 LQKENI. This CDR3 has 18 residues. After removal of 3 bases from V and 1 base from J, the junction contained 9 bases not matched to a gene.